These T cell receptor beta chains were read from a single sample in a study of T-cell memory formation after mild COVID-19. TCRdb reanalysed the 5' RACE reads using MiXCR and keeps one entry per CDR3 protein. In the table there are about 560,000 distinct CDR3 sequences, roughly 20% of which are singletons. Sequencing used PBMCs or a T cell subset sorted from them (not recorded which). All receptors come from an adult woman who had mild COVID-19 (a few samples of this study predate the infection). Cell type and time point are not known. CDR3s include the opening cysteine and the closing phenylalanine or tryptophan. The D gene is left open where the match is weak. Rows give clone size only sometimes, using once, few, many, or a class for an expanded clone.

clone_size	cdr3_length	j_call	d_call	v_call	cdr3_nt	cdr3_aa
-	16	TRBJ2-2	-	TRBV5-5	TGTGCCAGCAGCCCGGTCCCGGGACGCAACACCGGGGAGCTGTTTTTT	CASSPVPGRNTGELFF
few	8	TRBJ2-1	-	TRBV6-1	TGTGCCAGCAGTAGGGCGTTCTTC	CASSRAFF
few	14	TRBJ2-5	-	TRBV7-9	TGTGCCAGCACCCAGCCCAGGGCCCAAGAGACCCAGTACTTC	CASTQPRAQETQYF
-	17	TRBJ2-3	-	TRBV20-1	TGCAGTGCTGCCCCGTTCTTGGACGGCCAACTCACAGATACGCAGTATTTT	CSAAPFLDGQLTDTQYF
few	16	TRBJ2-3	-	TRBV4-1	TGCGCCAGCAGCCAAGGGGGAGGAGTTAGCACAGATACGCAGTATTTT	CASSQGGGVSTDTQYF
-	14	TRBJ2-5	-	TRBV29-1	TGCAGCGTTGATGGTGGTGAGGGAACAGAGACCCAGTACTTC	CSVDGGEGTETQYF
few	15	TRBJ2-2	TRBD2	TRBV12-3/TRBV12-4	TGTGCCAGCAGTTTCCGACTAGCGGCCACCGGGGAGCTGTTTTTT	CASSFRLAATGELFF
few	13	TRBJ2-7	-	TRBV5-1	TGCGCCAGCAGCCATCAGGACTCCTACGAGCAGTACTTC	CASSHQDSYEQYF
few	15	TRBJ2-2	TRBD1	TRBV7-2	TGTGCCAGCAGCGACGCCGACAGGGTCACCGGGGAGCTGTTTTTT	CASSDADRVTGELFF
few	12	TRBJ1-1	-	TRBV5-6	TGTGCCAGCAGCTTGCTAGGGACGGCAGCTTTCTTT	CASSLLGTAAFF
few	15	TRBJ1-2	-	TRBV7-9	TGTGCCAGCAGCATCGTCCCGGGGGGCCCCTATGGCTACACCTTC	CASSIVPGGPYGYTF
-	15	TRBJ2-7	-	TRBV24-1	TGTGCCACCAGTGACGGAGCCGTGACAGGTCACGAGCAGTACTTC	CATSDGAVTGHEQYF